This T cell receptor beta chain was profiled in a study of OX40 agonist ivuxolimab in advanced cancers. General notes on the study: Ivuxolimab, which targeted the costimulatory receptor OX40 (CD134), was an agonistic, fully human IgG2 monoclonal antibody. Intravenous ivuxolimab was administered to patients every 2 weeks at six dose levels: 0.01, 0.1, 0.3, 1.5, 3 and 10 mg/kg. The dose-escalation cohort was about 86% male with a mean age of about 58 years, ranging from roughly 20 to 80. Partial responses were achieved by three dose-escalation patients, of whom one had hepatocellular carcinoma and two had cutaneous melanoma. The monotherapy dose-escalation portion (N ≈ 55 patients) of the phase I ivuxolimab trial is reported in the paper. Among the roughly 50 dose-escalation patients, roughly 20 had hepatocellular carcinoma, around 15 melanoma, 9 renal cell carcinoma and 9 head and neck cancer. Patients were allowed to have had prior anti-PD-1, anti-PD-L1 or anti-CTLA-4 therapy, and less than 45% of the dose-escalation patients had previously received checkpoint inhibitors. Peripheral TCRbeta sequencing was intended to test whether TCR sequence diversity was altered and clonal T-cell expansion was caused by ivuxolimab.

Inclusive of the bounding cysteine and phenylalanine, the CDR3 is 15 residues long. Only the CDR3 DNA is retained, 45 bases long and in frame from the first base. Per the germline V gene (reference sequence), MNHEY is the CDR1 and SMNVEV is the CDR2. Trimming takes 8 bases from V and 1 base from J, and the germline ends sit 15 bases apart. To sequence the TCRbeta CDR3 region, genomic DNA was isolated from the sorted cells. TCRbeta CDR3 regions were sequenced using the immunoSEQ Assay. TCRdb re-hosts the immuneACCESS table, in-frame sequences only. Its copies lack some clones; in the studies checked, an unresolved V gene accounts for under half of them, and the cause for the rest is not known. Recorded for this sample are 95,000 to 150,000 clones; about 93% of them occurred a single time. Over 0.15% of the sample is in the top ten clones. Notes on this clone: The antigen it recognizes is unknown. Per-nucleotide qualities are absent, and no much larger clonotype sits a single base away.

Patients with autoimmune disease history or receiving systemic immunosuppression were excluded from the trial. Peripheral blood for TCR sequencing was collected from all dose cohorts at baseline, on cycle 4 day 1, and on cycle 7 day 1. The samples were taken from a phase I, first-in-human, multicenter, open-label dose-escalation trial of ivuxolimab. Adults with locally advanced or metastatic melanoma, renal cell carcinoma, hepatocellular carcinoma or head and neck squamous cell carcinoma were enrolled in the trial. Before TCR sequencing, CD4+ and CD8+ T cells were separately sorted from peripheral blood. The investigation overall reported the following: Low levels of normalized T-cell clonal expansion were also shown by some nonresponding patients. After ivuxolimab, expanded clones were on average more numerous among CD8+ T cells than among CD4+ T cells. At doses of 0.1 to 3.0 mg/kg, clonal expansion of both CD4+ and CD8+ blood T cells was observed from baseline to week 6. In the 0.1-3.0 mg/kg groups, partial responders had among the lowest normalized peripheral clonal expansion, particularly in CD8+ T cells. Antigen specificity was not determined for the clonally expanded peripheral T cells.

This clonotype was obtained from an adult with an advanced solid tumor such as melanoma, head and neck, liver or kidney cancer. The chain is assembled from TRBV27 and TRBJ2-1; TRBD1 is possibly the D segment (6 matching bases). Sequences were derived from CD4+ or CD8+ T cells sorted from blood, sampled in a trial of the OX40 agonist ivuxolimab. The nucleotide sequence reads as follows: TGTGCCAGCCGCCGCAACAGGGCTTCCTACAATGAGCAGTTCTTC. The resulting protein is CASRRNRASYNEQFF.